This T cell receptor (beta chain) was documented in a study of blood T cell repertoires in COVID-19 (TCRdb year 2020). General notes on the study: Samples from collaborators originated in the United States, Italy and Spain and spanned both the acute and convalescent phases of COVID-19. The prospective study material was composed of cDNA or gDNA derived from T cells, B-cell-depleted T cells, or PBMCs. Subjects who had been exposed to COVID-19, were actively infected with it, or had recovered from it provided the deeply sampled blood TCRbeta repertoires that made up the dataset. The repertoires were released in a freely available public database meant as a resource for research on the immune response to SARS-CoV-2. The samples were drawn from two sources: the first 160 participants of the ongoing ImmuneRACE study, and 950 to 1,500 subjects contributed by 6 global collaborators. A de-identified subject ID, COVID-19 status, age in years and sex were almost always included in the sample metadata. HLA class I and class II types, where available, came from metadata supplied by the sample provider rather than from assay-based typing.

Points on this clone: Its antigen specificity is not known. Qualities for individual bases were not recorded, and no much larger clone is one base off.

TCRbeta CDR3 regions were amplified from genomic DNA by means of the immunoSEQ Assay, a bias-controlled multiplex PCR. The original pipeline was this. Nucleated cell counts per sample were estimated from amplification of reference gene primers within the assay. To quantify the absolute abundance of each unique TCRbeta CDR3 rearrangement, sequence reads were collapsed and filtered. For each sample, productive Simpson clonality was calculated as the square root of Simpson's diversity index over productive rearrangements. Held by TCRdb, this immuneACCESS table contains in-frame sequences only and omits some clones. Under half of the omission traces to an unresolved V gene where checked; the cause of the rest is unknown. V, J and clone size reflect that table, while D and trimming were determined from the DNA. The sample records 75,000 to 100,000 clones, more than 75% of which are singletons. Clones ranked in the top ten supply approximately 20% of the sample.

Overall results and qualifications from the work: Clinical and demographic metadata were provided uncurated, with the amount varying by source and participant.

Each collaborating institution followed its own protocols to collect whole blood in K2EDTA tubes. For TCRbeta analysis, collaborators shipped samples as frozen whole blood, isolated PBMCs, or DNA extracted from either of those sample types. The germline V gene encodes CDR1 SGHRS and CDR2 YFSETQ. The germline V and J ends show losses of 1 base and 0 bases respectively, and no gene match explains 3 bases of the junction. CDR3 length: 16 amino acids, cysteine to phenylalanine. The kept DNA is CDR3 alone, 48 bases in frame from the first base. Sequencing was performed on peripheral blood. The chain was built from TRBV5-1 and TRBJ2-1; 8 central nucleotides agree with TRBD2. The receptor was derived from a human donor in a cohort sampled during active COVID-19. The CDR3 reads as follows: CASSLSGSYSYNEQFF. Read as DNA, the sequence is TGCGCCAGCAGCTTGAGCGGGAGCTACTCCTACAATGAGCAGTTCTTC. Supplemented by the reference TRBV5-1 and TRBJ2-1 proteins around the CDR3, the complete variable domain is KAGVTQTPRYLIKTRGQQVTLSCSPISGHRSVSWYQQTPGQGLQFLFEYFSETQRNKGNFPGRFSGRQFSNSRSEMNVSTLELGDSALYLCASSLSGSYSYNEQFFGPGTRLTVL.